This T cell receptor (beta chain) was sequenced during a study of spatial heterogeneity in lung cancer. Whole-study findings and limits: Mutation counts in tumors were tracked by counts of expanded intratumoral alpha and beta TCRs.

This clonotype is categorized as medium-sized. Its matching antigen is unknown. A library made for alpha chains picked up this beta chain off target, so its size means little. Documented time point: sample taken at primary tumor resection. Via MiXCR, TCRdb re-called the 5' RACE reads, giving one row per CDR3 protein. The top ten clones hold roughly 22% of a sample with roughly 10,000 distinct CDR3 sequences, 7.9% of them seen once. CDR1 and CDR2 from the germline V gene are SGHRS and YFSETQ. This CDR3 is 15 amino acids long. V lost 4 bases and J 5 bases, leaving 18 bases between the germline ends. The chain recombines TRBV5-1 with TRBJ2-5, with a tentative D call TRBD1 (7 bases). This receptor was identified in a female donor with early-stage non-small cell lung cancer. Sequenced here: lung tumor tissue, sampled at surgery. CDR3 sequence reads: CASSVGRGGWETQYF. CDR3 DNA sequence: TGCGCCAGCAGCGTCGGGAGAGGGGGCTGGGAGACCCAGTACTTC.